The T cell receptor beta chain described here comes from a study of blood T cell repertoires in COVID-19. The overall study: Acute and convalescent COVID-19 samples came from the United States, Italy and Spain. From T cells, B-cell-depleted T cells, or PBMCs came the material, which was cDNA or gDNA.

This CDR3 contains 13 residues. V trimming: 5 bases; J trimming: 7 bases; junction bases outside the gene matches: 4. Looked up from germline, CDR1 is SNHLY and CDR2 is FYNNEI. Per the original data handling: Estimation of nucleated cell counts was performed using reference gene primer amplification. The table came from immunoSEQ multiplex PCR; TCRdb's copy has only in-frame clones and leaves some out. That table is the source of V, J and clone size, and D and trimming were worked out from the DNA. The sample yields over 70,000 clones, about 80% seen once. This clone was observed a few times. This receptor was taken from a woman of 80 years or more with acute or convalescent COVID-19. Material: peripheral blood. This sequence joins TRBV2 and TRBJ1-5; 8 bases are a match to TRBD1. CDR3 sequence reads: CASSTDRVQPQHF. For the CDR3, the DNA is TGTGCCAGCAGTACGGACAGGGTCCAGCCCCAGCATTTT.